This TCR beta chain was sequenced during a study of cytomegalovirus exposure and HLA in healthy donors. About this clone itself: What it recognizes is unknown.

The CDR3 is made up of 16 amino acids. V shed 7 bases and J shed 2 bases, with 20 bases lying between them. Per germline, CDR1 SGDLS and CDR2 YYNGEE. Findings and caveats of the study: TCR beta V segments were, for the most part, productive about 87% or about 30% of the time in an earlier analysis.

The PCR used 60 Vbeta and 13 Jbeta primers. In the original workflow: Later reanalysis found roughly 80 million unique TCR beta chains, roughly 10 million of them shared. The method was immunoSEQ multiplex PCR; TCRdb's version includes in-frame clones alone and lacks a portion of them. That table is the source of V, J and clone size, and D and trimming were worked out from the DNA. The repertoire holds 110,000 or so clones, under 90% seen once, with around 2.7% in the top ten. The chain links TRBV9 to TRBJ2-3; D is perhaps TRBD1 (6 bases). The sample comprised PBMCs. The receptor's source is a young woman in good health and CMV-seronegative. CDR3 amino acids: CASSQGLLQHTDTQYF. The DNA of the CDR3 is TGTGCCAGCTCACAGGGATTACTGCAGCACACAGATACGCAGTATTTT. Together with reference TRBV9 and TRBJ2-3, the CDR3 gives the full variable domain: DSGVTQTPKHLITATGQRVTLRCSPRSGDLSVYWYQQSLDQGLQFLIQYYNGEERAKGNILERFSAQQFPDLHSELNLSSLELGDSALYFCASSQGLLQHTDTQYFGPGTRLTVL.